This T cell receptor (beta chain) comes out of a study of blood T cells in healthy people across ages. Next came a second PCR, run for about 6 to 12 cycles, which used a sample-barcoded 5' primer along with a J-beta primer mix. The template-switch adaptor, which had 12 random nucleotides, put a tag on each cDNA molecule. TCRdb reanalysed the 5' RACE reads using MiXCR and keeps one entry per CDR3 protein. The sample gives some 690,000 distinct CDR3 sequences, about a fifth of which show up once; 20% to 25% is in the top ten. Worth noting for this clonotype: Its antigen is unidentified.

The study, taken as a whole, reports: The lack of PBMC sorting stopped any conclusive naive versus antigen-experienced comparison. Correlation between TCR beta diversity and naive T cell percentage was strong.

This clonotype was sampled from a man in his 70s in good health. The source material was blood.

The CDR3 DNA reads as TGTGCCATCAGTAAACAGGGGACAGATACGCAGTATTTT. Its protein product is CAISKQGTDTQYF. The chain couples TRBV10-3 to TRBJ2-3, with 7 nucleotides matching TRBD1. V trimming: 5 bases; J trimming: 3 bases; junction bases outside the gene matches: 2. The CDR3 runs 13 residues. Germline-derived CDR1 and CDR2 are ENHRY and SYGVKD.